These 9 T cell receptor beta chains came from one sample sequenced in a study of T cell repertoires in cytomegalovirus infection. MiXCR was run by TCRdb on the reads, yielding one entry per CDR3 protein. The data show approximately 490,000 distinct CDR3 sequences, roughly 12% seen once. Specimen: PBMCs. These receptors were obtained from a human donor in good health (CMV status not recorded). Some clones in this sample may be carry-over from other donors' samples.

The chain has TRBV2 and TRBJ2-1; 12 bases map to TRBD2. The ends lost 6 bases at V and 6 bases at J; junction bases unmatched: 6. The CDR3 sequence is 15 residues long. Germline V gene sequence: CDR1 SNHLY, CDR2 FYNNEI. The CDR3 here is CASRLLAGGINEQFF. CDR3 bases: TGTGCCAGCAGATTACTAGCGGGGGGAATCAATGAGCAGTTCTTC.

The chain uses TRBV6-5 and TRBJ2-3; D is possibly TRBD2 (6 bases). From germline, CDR1 is MNHEY and CDR2 SVGAGI. V was shortened by 0 bases and J by 4 bases, with 11 bases between the two germline ends. This CDR3 contains 15 residues. CDR3 in amino acids: CASSYSGGRADTQYF. The CDR3 coding sequence is TGTGCCAGCAGTTACTCCGGGGGACGGGCAGATACGCAGTATTTT.

This clonotype has at least ten counts. The chain is built from TRBV19 and TRBJ1-1; no reliable D call. V dropped 2 bases and J dropped 6 bases, with 13 bases sitting between them. This CDR3 has 14 residues. CDR1 is LNHDA, CDR2 SQIVND, per germline (reference sequence). CDR3 sequence reads: CASSIFSSDAEAFF. In DNA form, the CDR3 reads TGTGCCAGTAGTATATTTTCCAGCGACGCTGAAGCTTTCTTT.

This clonotype was picked up many times. The chain is built from TRBV28 and TRBJ1-1; D uncertain. V was trimmed by 3 bases and J by 0 bases, leaving 5 bases between them. Germline CDR1 is MDHEN and CDR2 is SYDVKM. This CDR3 has 13 residues. DNA for the CDR3: TGTGCCAGCAGTTTGAGGATGAACACTGAAGCTTTCTTT. This codes for CASSLRMNTEAFF.

Points on this clonotype: The junction does not match germline at one end; this may be a read error. The chain couples TRBV4-2 to TRBJ2-1; D assignment may be TRBD1 or TRBD2 (6 bases each). This CDR3 has 16 amino acids. Germline V lookup: CDR1 LGHNA, CDR2 YNFKEQ. This CDR3 reads CASSQVGGEGGNEQFF. CDR3 coding DNA: TGTGCCAGCAGTCAAGTTGGGGGAGAGGGGGGCAATGAGCAGTTCTTC.

This chain links TRBV3-1 with TRBJ1-1; 8 bases are shared with TRBD1. J gave up 5 bases and V 2 bases, and 10 bases lay outside the gene matches. This CDR3 comprises 16 residues. Per germline, CDR1 LGHDT and CDR2 YNNKEL (reference sequence). The CDR3 DNA is TGTGCCAGCAGCCAATCGCCAGGGGGCAAAGGTACTGAAGCTTTCTTT. Its protein is CASSQSPGGKGTEAFF.

This clonotype was seen only a few times. This sequence joins TRBV20-1 and TRBJ2-3; no reliable D call. The CDR3 has 13 residues. Per the germline V gene, CDR1 is DFQATT and CDR2 is SNEGSKA (reference sequence). Trimming removed 3 bases at V and 6 bases at J, with 13 bases between. The CDR3 coding sequence is TGCAGTGCTAGTGTCGGCCCCAGGGATACGCAGTATTTT. It is translated as CSASVGPRDTQYF.

This clonotype was observed a few times. CDR3 coding DNA: TGTGCCAGCAGCTTGCATGGGGACAGAATAATAGATACGCAGTATTTT. Encoded protein: CASSLHGDRIIDTQYF. The rearrangement links TRBV5-5 to TRBJ2-3, with 7 positions matching TRBD1. The CDR3 contains 16 residues. V dropped 1 base and J dropped 5; count of bases not matched to a gene: 10. The germline V gene has CDR1 SGHKS and CDR2 YYEKEE (reference sequence).

The J gene is TRBJ2-7, the V gene TRBV27; 7 bases match TRBD1. Germline assignment: CDR1 MNHEY and CDR2 SMNVEV (reference sequence). The CDR3 spans 15 residues. Trimming at V came to 3 bases and at J to 1 base, leaving 6 bases not matched to a gene. The CDR3 nucleotides are TGTGCCAGCAGTTTCGAGGCAGGGGGATCCTACGAGCAGTACTTC. Encoded protein: CASSFEAGGSYEQYF.